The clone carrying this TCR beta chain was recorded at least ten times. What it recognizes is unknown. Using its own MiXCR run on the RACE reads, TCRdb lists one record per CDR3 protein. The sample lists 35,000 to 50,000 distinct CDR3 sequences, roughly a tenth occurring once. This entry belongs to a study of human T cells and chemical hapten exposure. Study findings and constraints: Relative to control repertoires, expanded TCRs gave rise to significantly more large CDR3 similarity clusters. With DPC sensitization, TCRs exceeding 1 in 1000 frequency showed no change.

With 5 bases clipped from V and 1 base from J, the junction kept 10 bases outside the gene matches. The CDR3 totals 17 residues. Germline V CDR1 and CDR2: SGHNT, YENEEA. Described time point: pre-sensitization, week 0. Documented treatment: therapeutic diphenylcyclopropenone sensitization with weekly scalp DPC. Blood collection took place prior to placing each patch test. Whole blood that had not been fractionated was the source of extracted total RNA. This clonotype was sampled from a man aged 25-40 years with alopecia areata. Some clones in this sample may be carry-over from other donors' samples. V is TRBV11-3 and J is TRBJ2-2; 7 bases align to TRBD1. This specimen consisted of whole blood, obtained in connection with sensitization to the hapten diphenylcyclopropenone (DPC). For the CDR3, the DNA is TGTGCCAGCAGCATCCCGAACAGGGGACGGAACACCGGGGAGCTGTTTTTT. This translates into CASSIPNRGRNTGELFF.